Each of the 5 T cell receptor beta chains below was sequenced from the same sample in a study of identical twins. TCRdb ran MiXCR on the 5' RACE reads and lists one entry per CDR3 protein. The sample has 690,000 or so distinct CDR3 sequences, roughly 8% seen once. These same records also appear under a second study, on yellow fever vaccine responses in identical twins.

Source material: PBMCs. The receptors originated from a woman between 18 and 29 years old in good health.

This clonotype was picked up a small number of times. The chain employs TRBV7-9 and TRBJ2-7, with D possibly TRBD2 on 6 matching bases. There are 13 residues in the CDR3. The V and J ends lost 2 bases and 6 bases respectively, with 11 bases between them. Germline values: CDR1 SEHNR, CDR2 FQNEAQ (reference sequence). The CDR3 sequence: CASSLPGGGEQYF. The CDR3 DNA follows: TGTGCCAGCAGCTTACCCGGGGGTGGCGAGCAGTACTTC.

This chain links TRBV20-1 with TRBJ2-1; 12 bases line up with TRBD2. The V gene's germline CDR1 is DFQATT and CDR2 SNEGSKA (reference sequence). The CDR3 consists of 18 residues. V trimming: 2 bases; J trimming: 7 bases; junction bases outside the gene matches: 15. CDR3 bases: TGCAGTGCTAGAAGTCGGGCTAGCGGGGGGGCCTCGTATAATGAGCAGTTCTTC. Translated, it gives CSARSRASGGASYNEQFF.

This clonotype was seen only a few times. The chain is built from TRBV12-3 or TRBV12-4 and TRBJ2-3; D unresolved. The CDR3 spans 16 residues. V gave up 6 bases and J gave up 0 bases, with 16 bases separating them. CDR3 nucleotides: TGTGCCAGCAGCCATGCGAGCGTTTTTAGCACAGATACGCAGTATTTT. Amino acids: CASSHASVFSTDTQYF.

This clonotype was counted only a few times. The chain carries TRBV5-1 and TRBJ2-1; TRBD1 is a possible D gene (7 bases). Germline assignment: CDR1 SGHRS and CDR2 YFSETQ. V lost 4 bases to trimming and J lost 0 bases, with 17 bases between them. This CDR3 has 17 residues. The CDR3 DNA reads as TGCGCCAGCAGCATCCCCCCAGGGGGGAGCTCCTACAATGAGCAGTTCTTC. It specifies CASSIPPGGSSYNEQFF. Variable domain in full (rest from reference TRBV5-1 and TRBJ2-1): KAGVTQTPRYLIKTRGQQVTLSCSPISGHRSVSWYQQTPGQGLQFLFEYFSETQRNKGNFPGRFSGRQFSNSRSEMNVSTLELGDSALYLCASSIPPGGSSYNEQFFGPGTRLTVL.

The rearrangement links TRBV7-9 to TRBJ2-5; 14 bases are shared with TRBD2. CDR3 length: 15 residues. Germline trimming cut 8 bases from V and 5 bases from J; bases unmatched to any gene: 7. Germline lookup yields CDR1 SEHNR and CDR2 FQNEAQ (reference sequence). Here the CDR3 reads CASSGLAGVGETQYF. In DNA, the CDR3 is TGTGCCAGCTCGGGACTAGCGGGAGTCGGGGAGACCCAGTACTTC.